Detailed here is one T cell receptor (beta chain). Its antigen is undetermined. These data belong to a study of shared clonotypes between healthy human individuals. Donors, without exception, were Caucasian adults residing in Nashville, Tennessee. Study conclusions and caveats: The sharing of around 5% of naive CD4 clonotypes was seen across a handful of donors. Richness estimates generally favored naive over memory subsets.

Clones were sequenced by immunoSEQ multiplex PCR, and TCRdb holds only the in-frame ones, with some missing. The table lists some 1.5 million clones, nearly 99% of them singletons. The sample was naive CD4+ T cells sorted from blood. Subset in this sample: CD45RA+ positively selected. The source of this sequence is a man under 40 in good health.

For the CDR3, the DNA is TGTGCCAGCAGCTTGGCTTACTCGTTCTCCTACAATGAGCAGTTCTTC. As protein: CASSLAYSFSYNEQFF. The chain couples TRBV5-5 to TRBJ2-1; unclear D gene. The CDR3 has 16 residues. Germline CDR1 and CDR2: SGHKS and YYEKEE (reference sequence). Trimming pared 0 bases from V and 0 bases from J, leaving 10 bases between.